This TCR beta chain was recorded in a study of blood T cell repertoires in COVID-19. Here immunoSEQ multiplex PCR was the method, and the copy in TCRdb shows in-frame clones only, minus some. The data hold 25,000 to 35,000 clones, with about 80% observed a single time. CDR1 and CDR2 from the germline V gene are SGHRS and YFSETQ. The CDR3 has 14 amino acids. The V end lost 5 bases, the J end lost 5 bases, and 15 bases lay between the germline ends. Sequences were obtained from peripheral blood. The J gene is TRBJ2-3, the V gene TRBV5-1, with no clear D. The clonotype was recovered from a man between 65 and 80 years old with active COVID-19. CDR3: CASRRDMALDTQYF. In DNA form, the CDR3 reads TGCGCCAGCAGACGTGACATGGCCCTAGATACGCAGTATTTT.